Following are 8 T cell receptor beta chains from one sample sequenced in a study of early stage breast cancer tumors. Some clones are missing from TCRdb's copy, which holds only in-frame ones; the method was immunoSEQ multiplex PCR. The data hold some 9,700 clones, with 78% observed a single time. Sequencing input: normal breast tissue next to the tumor. These receptors came from a person aged 40 to 50 with breast cancer.

Turning to this clone: At one end, the junction sequence differs from germline, possibly due to a read error. V usage is TRBV5-1 and J usage is TRBJ1-2; tentative D call: TRBD1 (5 bases). This CDR3 is built from 15 residues. Germline CDR1 SGHRS, CDR2 YFSETQ. For the CDR3, the DNA is TGCACCAGCAGCCACCGGGACGCGATGGGTGGTGGCTACACCTTC. Residues: CTSSHRDAMGGGYTF. Filled out from reference TRBV5-1 and TRBJ1-2, the complete variable domain reads KAGVTQTPRYLIKTRGQQVTLSCSPISGHRSVSWYQQTPGQGLQFLFEYFSETQRNKGNFPGRFSGRQFSNSRSEMNVSTLELGDSALYLCTSSHRDAMGGGYTFGSGTRLTVV.

The gene calls are TRBV7-6 and TRBJ1-5; D may be TRBD1 (5 bases). CDR1 and CDR2 (germline): SGHVS, FNYEAQ. This CDR3 region has 16 residues. Between the trimmed V and J ends, which lost 5 bases and 0 bases, there was a span of 14 bases. CDR3 DNA sequence: TGTGCCAGCAGCCCGGGGCCCTACTATAGCAATCAGCCCCAGCATTTT. Amino acid sequence: CASSPGPYYSNQPQHF.

J is TRBJ2-1 and V is TRBV7-9; the D call may be TRBD1 or TRBD2 (6 bases each). The CDR3 sequence is 13 residues long. Germline CDR1 SEHNR, CDR2 FQNEAQ (reference sequence). V dropped 3 bases and J dropped 7 bases, with 10 bases sitting between them. The CDR3 DNA reads as TGTGCCAGCAGCTTCTGGGGGGCTAATGAGCAGTTCTTC. Translated: CASSFWGANEQFF.

The genes are TRBV11-2 and TRBJ2-5, with D possibly matching TRBD2 (6 bases). The germline V gene encodes CDR1 SGHAT and CDR2 FQNNGV. Trimming removed 8 bases at V and 5 bases at J, with 21 bases between. The CDR3 has 15 amino acids. CDR3 sequence reads: CASPGVRETVETQYF. CDR3 nucleotides: TGTGCCAGCCCGGGGGTCCGGGAGACCGTGGAGACCCAGTACTTC.

J is TRBJ2-7 and V is TRBV19, with 9 bases that match TRBD2. Germline CDR1 LNHDA, CDR2 SQIVND (reference sequence). With 6 bases clipped from V and 0 bases from J, the junction kept 3 bases outside the gene matches. The CDR3 is 14 amino acids. The CDR3 sequence is CASSRTSDSYEQYF. The CDR3 DNA reads TGTGCCAGTAGCAGGACTAGCGACTCCTACGAGCAGTACTTC.

This chain links TRBV6-5 with TRBJ2-7; 8 nucleotides align to TRBD2. The CDR3 runs 16 residues. V lost 2 bases, J lost 3 bases, and 9 bases stayed unmatched. Germline CDR1 reads MNHEY; CDR2 reads SVGAGI. DNA of the CDR3: TGTGCCAGCAGTTACGCTCAAGCGGGAGTGTACTACGAGCAGTACTTC. It codes for CASSYAQAGVYYEQYF.

The chain employs TRBV7-2 and TRBJ2-3, with 8 bases identical to TRBD2. The CDR3 has 15 residues. From germline, CDR1 is SGHTA and CDR2 FQGNSA. V lost 5 bases to trimming and J lost 4 bases; unmatched junction nucleotides: 8. This CDR3 reads CASSHVGGRPDTQYF. The CDR3 DNA is TGTGCCAGCAGCCACGTGGGCGGGAGGCCAGATACGCAGTATTTT.

This rearrangement joins TRBV5-1 to TRBJ2-7; 11 nucleotides match TRBD2. This CDR3 spans 18 amino acids. Per the germline V gene, CDR1 is SGHRS and CDR2 is YFSETQ. V dropped 5 bases and J dropped 2; count of bases not matched to a gene: 15. CDR3 loop: CASSWTSGLVSRTYEQYF. Here the CDR3 DNA reads TGCGCCAGCAGTTGGACTAGCGGGCTTGTCTCCCGAACCTACGAGCAGTACTTC.